This section outlines one T cell receptor (beta chain) sequence together with its context. Its antigen is as yet unknown. Germline lookup yields CDR1 SNHLY and CDR2 FYNNEI. The CDR3 contains 14 residues. Trimming pared 1 base from V and 5 bases from J, leaving 9 bases between. Some clones are missing from TCRdb's copy, which holds only in-frame ones; the method was immunoSEQ multiplex PCR. The data show about 150,000 clones, with 80% to 95% seen just once and more than 3.5% held by the top ten. The sample originates from a study of T cell responses to AZD1222 COVID-19 vaccine. Findings of the study overall: Unmutated variant regions are reportedly targeted by nearly half of spike-specific TCRs. Donors skewed white British and female; clonal diversity was possibly underestimated.

J is TRBJ1-5 and V is TRBV2; no reliable D call. This TCR derives from an adult in good health. The material sequenced was peripheral blood, taken on day 0 of AZD1222 vaccination. CDR3 in DNA: TGTGCCAGCAGTGAAGTGGGCAGAGATCAGCCCCAGCATTTT. This encodes CASSEVGRDQPQHF.